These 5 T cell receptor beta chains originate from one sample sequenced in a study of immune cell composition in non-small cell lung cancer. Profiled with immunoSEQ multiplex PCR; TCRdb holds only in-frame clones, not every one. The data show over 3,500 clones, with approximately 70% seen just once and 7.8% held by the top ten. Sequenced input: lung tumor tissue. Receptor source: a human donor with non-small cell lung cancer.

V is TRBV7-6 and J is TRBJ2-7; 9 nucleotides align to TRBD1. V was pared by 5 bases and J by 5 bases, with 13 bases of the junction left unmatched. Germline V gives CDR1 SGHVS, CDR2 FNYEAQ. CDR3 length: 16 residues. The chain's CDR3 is CASSRPRTGVYHEQYF. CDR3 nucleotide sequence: TGTGCCAGCAGCCGCCCCCGGACAGGGGTTTACCACGAGCAGTACTTC.

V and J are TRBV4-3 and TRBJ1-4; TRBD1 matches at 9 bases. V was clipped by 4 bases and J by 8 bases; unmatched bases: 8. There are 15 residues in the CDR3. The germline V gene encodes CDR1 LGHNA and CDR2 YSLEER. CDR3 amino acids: CASSPQGQGGEKLFF. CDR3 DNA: TGCGCCAGCAGCCCCCAGGGACAGGGAGGCGAAAAACTGTTTTTT.

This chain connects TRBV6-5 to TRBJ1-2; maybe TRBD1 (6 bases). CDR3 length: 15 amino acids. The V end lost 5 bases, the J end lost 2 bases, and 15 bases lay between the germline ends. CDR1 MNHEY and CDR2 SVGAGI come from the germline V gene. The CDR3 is CASSLGRGANYGYTF. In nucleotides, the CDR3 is TGTGCCAGCAGTCTCGGCAGGGGCGCCAACTATGGCTACACCTTC.

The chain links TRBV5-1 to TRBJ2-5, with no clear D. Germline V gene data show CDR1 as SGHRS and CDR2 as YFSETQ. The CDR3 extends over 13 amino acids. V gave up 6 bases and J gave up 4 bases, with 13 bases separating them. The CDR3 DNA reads TGCGCCAGCACCGAGAACTCACGAGAGACCCAGTACTTC. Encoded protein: CASTENSRETQYF.

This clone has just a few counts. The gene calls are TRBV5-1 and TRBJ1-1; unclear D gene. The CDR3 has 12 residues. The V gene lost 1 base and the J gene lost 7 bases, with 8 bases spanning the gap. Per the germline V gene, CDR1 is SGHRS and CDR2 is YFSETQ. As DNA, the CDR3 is TGCGCCAGCAGCTTGATCGGTGATGAAGCTTTCTTT. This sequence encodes CASSLIGDEAFF.